The source of this T cell receptor (beta chain) is a study of control samples from healthy donors and cancer patients. Clones were sequenced by immunoSEQ multiplex PCR, and TCRdb holds only the in-frame ones, with some missing. The profile shows some 140,000 clones, over 85% of them singletons. Sequenced: blood. The source of this sequence is a young man in good health.

The CDR3 spells CASSEGTGTSDTQYF. CDR3 in DNA: TGTGCCAGCAGTGAGGGGACAGGGACATCAGATACGCAGTATTTT. The gene calls are TRBV2 and TRBJ2-3, with TRBD1 matching 9 bases. Germline CDR1 is SNHLY and CDR2 is FYNNEI. The junction had 5 bases not matched to a gene; V was cut back by 3 bases and J by 4 bases. This CDR3 is 15 amino acids long.